The 12 T cell receptor beta chains given below trace back to one sample, sequenced in a study of blood T cell repertoires in COVID-19. Profiling relied on immunoSEQ multiplex PCR, and the TCRdb table lists in-frame clones only, not all of them. The repertoire holds 300,000 to 400,000 clones, with roughly 90% as singletons. The material sequenced was PBMCs or T cells enriched from blood (not recorded which). The receptors were gathered from a woman aged 30 to 39 who had been exposed to COVID-19.

The chain has TRBV20-1 and TRBJ2-7, with 7 bases aligning to TRBD2. This CDR3 is 11 amino acids long. V shed 3 bases and J 7 bases; nucleotides not matched to a gene: 3. The germline gives CDR1 DFQATT, CDR2 SNEGSKA (reference sequence). CDR3 region: CSASQGGEQYF. The CDR3, as DNA: TGCAGTGCTAGCCAGGGAGGGGAGCAGTACTTC.

The rearrangement uses TRBV6-5 and TRBJ2-1, with a tentative D call TRBD2 (7 bases). Between the trimmed V and J ends, which lost 9 bases and 2 bases, there was a span of 14 bases. The CDR3 contains 14 residues. CDR1 and CDR2 (germline): MNHEY, SVGAGI. CDR3 amino acids: CASNTGGPYNEQFF. The CDR3 coding sequence is TGTGCCAGTAATACGGGGGGCCCCTACAATGAGCAGTTCTTC.

J is TRBJ2-3 and V is TRBV5-1, with D maybe TRBD2 (5 bases). V was shortened by 0 bases and J by 3 bases, with 11 bases between the two germline ends. The length of the CDR3 is 15 residues. Germline V gives CDR1 SGHRS, CDR2 YFSETQ. The CDR3 region has the DNA TGCGCCAGCAGCTTGGCTGTCCCGGGGACAGATACGCAGTATTTT. Translating gives CASSLAVPGTDTQYF.

There are a few counts of this clone. V usage is TRBV27 and J usage is TRBJ2-7; unclear D gene. The germline V and J ends were trimmed by 3 bases and 6 bases, with 15 bases remaining between them. The CDR3 spans 14 residues. Per the germline V gene, CDR1 is MNHEY and CDR2 is SMNVEV (reference sequence). CDR3 protein: CASSFSTLSGEQYF. The CDR3 nucleotides are TGTGCCAGCAGTTTTTCTACCCTGTCGGGCGAGCAGTACTTC.

The CDR3 coding sequence is TGTGCCAGCAAAATGGAGCCAGGGATGAGGGGCTACACCTTC. The encoded protein is CASKMEPGMRGYTF. The chain carries TRBV6-5 and TRBJ1-2; possible D gene TRBD1, 5 bases. The CDR3 totals 14 residues. Looked up from germline, CDR1 is MNHEY and CDR2 is SVGAGI. V was trimmed by 7 bases and J by 8 bases, leaving 20 bases between them.

This rearrangement joins TRBV29-1 to TRBJ2-1, with 9 nucleotides matching TRBD2. Trimming at V came to 2 bases and at J to 8 bases, leaving 10 bases not matched to a gene. CDR3 length equals 15 residues. The germline CDR1 and CDR2 sequences are SQVTM and ANQGSEA. The CDR3 nucleotides read TGCAGCGTTGAAACTTCCGGCGGGGGGGTTCATGAGCAGTTCTTC. Protein: CSVETSGGGVHEQFF.

The chain carries TRBV12-5 and TRBJ2-5; a weak D match, TRBD1 (5 bases). Trimming removed 1 base at V and 5 bases at J, with 8 bases between. The CDR3 loop spans 13 amino acids. From germline, CDR1 is LGHNT and CDR2 FRNRAP. CDR3 in amino acids: CASGLGGAETQYF. The CDR3 nucleotides are TGTGCTAGTGGTTTGGGGGGCGCTGAGACCCAGTACTTC.

V is TRBV7-6 and J is TRBJ2-3, with 15 bases aligning to TRBD2. The CDR3 covers 18 residues. J lost 5 bases, V lost 1 base, and 7 bases had no gene match. CDR1 is SGHVS, CDR2 FNYEAQ, per germline. Here the CDR3 DNA reads TGTGCCAGCAGCTTAGAAACCGGGACTAGCGGGGGGAGAGATACGCAGTATTTT. It is translated as CASSLETGTSGGRDTQYF.

This clone occurred a few times. Other DNA sequences within the sample encode an identical CDR3. The chain is built from TRBV5-1 and TRBJ1-1, with D hard to call. The V gene lost 4 bases and the J gene lost 5 bases, with 9 bases spanning the gap. The CDR3 spans 12 residues. Germline CDR1 and CDR2: SGHRS and YFSETQ. CDR3 residues: CASSPGGTEAFF. CDR3 bases: TGCGCCAGCAGCCCAGGTGGAACTGAAGCTTTCTTT.

The V and J genes are TRBV29-1 and TRBJ1-4; D might be TRBD1 (6 bases). This CDR3 region has 12 residues. V lost 4 bases, J lost 8 bases, and 11 bases lay in between. In germline, CDR1 is SQVTM, CDR2 ANQGSEA. DNA for the CDR3: TGCAGCGTTGTTCACAGGGACGAAAAACTGTTTTTT. Translation gives CSVVHRDEKLFF.

The genes are TRBV4-1 and TRBJ2-3; D call uncertain. This CDR3 has 18 residues. Germline assignment: CDR1 MGHRA and CDR2 YSYEKL. Trimming pared 0 bases from V and 8 bases from J, leaving 24 bases between. DNA of the CDR3: TGCGCCAGCAGCCAAGATGGTGGAGCAGCCGGGTCCTCAATTACGCAGTATTTT. Its protein product is CASSQDGGAAGSSITQYF.

A note on this clone: An end of the junction does not agree with germline; a read error may underlie this. The V gene is TRBV13, the J gene TRBJ2-1; TRBD2 matches 8 bases. Germline CDR1 reads PRHDT; CDR2 reads FYEKMQ (reference sequence). This CDR3 is 17 amino acids long. Written as DNA, the CDR3 is TGTGCCAGCAGTTTAGTCCTTAGGGGCGGGGGGTACAATGAGCAGTTCTTC. It yields the protein CASSLVLRGGGYNEQFF. Full variable domain (rest looked up from reference TRBV13 and TRBJ2-1): AAGVIQSPRHLIKEKRETATLKCYPIPRHDTVYWYQQGPGQDPQFLISFYEKMQSDKGSIPDRFSAQQFSDYHSELNMSSLELGDSALYFCASSLVLRGGGYNEQFFGPGTRLTVL.